This T cell receptor beta chain was identified during a study of CD8+ T cells in alopecia areata. Study at large: Twice daily, treated patients received 5 to 10 mg of oral tofacitinib.

As regards this clone: Its antigen remains unknown.

As for treatment: oral pan-JAK inhibitor, 5-10 mg twice daily. Specimens obtained from alopecia areata patients comprised lesional scalp punch biopsies and peripheral blood. The authors extracted RNA and reverse transcribed it into cDNA as the sequencing template. Generated by immunoSEQ multiplex PCR, the TCRdb table keeps only in-frame clones and is missing some. Of about 76,000 clones in the sample, around 66% are singletons; the top ten hold about 25%. Study-wide points: In scalp and blood, many expanded lesional clones persisted during tofacitinib. Lesional scalp, notably in alopecia totalis/universalis, had clonality above that of normal scalp.

The CDR3 totals 15 residues. V shed 10 bases and J shed 0 bases, with 16 bases lying between them. Per the germline V gene, CDR1 is MRHNA and CDR2 is SNTAGT. The source of this sequence is a human donor with alopecia areata. The starting material was CD8+ T cells sorted from blood, obtained at week 24, from a patient treated with tofacitinib. V gene TRBV6-4 combines with J gene TRBJ2-4, with D unresolved. The DNA for the CDR3 is TGTGCCAACCTGACGAGATATCTAGCCAAAAACATTCAGTACTTC. Protein sequence: CANLTRYLAKNIQYF.